One and the same sample provided the 32 T cell receptor beta chains below, sequenced in a study of blood T cell repertoires in COVID-19. Using immunoSEQ multiplex PCR, the repertoire was profiled, and TCRdb retains in-frame clones only, with some absent. The sample lists fewer than 450,000 clones; over 75% were seen once. The source material was PBMCs or T cells enriched from blood (not recorded which). The receptors were gathered from a woman aged 25 to 45 who had recovered from COVID-19.

The gene calls are TRBV28 and TRBJ1-1; TRBD1 is a possible D gene (5 bases). CDR1 is MDHEN and CDR2 is SYDVKM in the germline V gene. The CDR3 runs to 13 residues. The V and J ends lost 6 bases and 1 base respectively, with 9 bases between them. The CDR3 is CASRARANTEAFF. The CDR3 DNA sequence: TGTGCCAGCAGAGCCAGGGCGAACACTGAAGCTTTCTTT.

This clone turned up a few times. J is TRBJ2-7 and V is TRBV7-6; the match to TRBD1 covers 7 bases. With V trimmed by 5 bases and J by 4 bases, 17 bases remained unmatched. Germline values: CDR1 SGHVS, CDR2 FNYEAQ. The CDR3 contains 17 residues. Here the CDR3 reads CASSQGPNPTGKYEQYF. In nucleotides, the CDR3 is TGTGCCAGCAGCCAAGGCCCTAACCCGACAGGGAAATACGAGCAGTACTTC.

The rearrangement uses TRBV5-1 and TRBJ1-5; unclear D gene. V dropped 0 bases and J dropped 1 base, with 8 bases sitting between them. The CDR3 runs 15 residues. Germline values: CDR1 SGHRS, CDR2 YFSETQ. The CDR3 DNA reads TGCGCCAGCAGCTTGGGGCAGAACAGCAATCAGCCCCAGCATTTT. It translates to CASSLGQNSNQPQHF.

This clone was seen only once. V and J are TRBV6-5 and TRBJ2-7; weak D call: TRBD1 (5 bases). V lost 7 bases, J lost 2 bases, and 15 bases lay in between. CDR3 length: 14 amino acids. CDR1 and CDR2 from the germline V gene are MNHEY and SVGAGI. The CDR3 spells CASKRQFSTYEQYF. The CDR3 DNA is TGTGCCAGCAAAAGACAGTTCTCCACCTACGAGCAGTACTTC.

The chain joins TRBV5-4 to TRBJ1-2; TRBD1 matches 9 bases. The CDR3 has 14 residues. The V gene end was trimmed by 4 bases and the J gene end by 8 bases; junction bases not matched to a gene: 9. Germline lookup yields CDR1 SGHNT and CDR2 YYREEE (reference sequence). The CDR3 protein is CASSPRDRVGGYTF. In nucleotides, the CDR3 is TGTGCCAGCAGCCCCCGGGACAGGGTAGGAGGCTACACCTTC.

CDR3 region: CASSLGQVETGELFF. The DNA for the CDR3 is TGTGCCAGCTCACTCGGACAGGTAGAGACCGGGGAGCTGTTTTTT. The rearrangement links TRBV18 to TRBJ2-2; 7 bases are shared with TRBD1. The CDR3 is 15 amino acids. Germline CDR1 KGHSH, CDR2 LQKENI. J gave up 5 bases and V 4 bases, and 7 bases lay outside the gene matches.

The chain uses TRBV28 and TRBJ2-7; 7 nucleotides agree with TRBD1. Unmatched junction bases numbered 10, after V lost 4 bases and J lost 1 base. This CDR3 is 16 amino acids long. Germline V gene sequence: CDR1 MDHEN, CDR2 SYDVKM. The CDR3: CASSSPDRSLSYEQYF. The CDR3, as DNA: TGTGCCAGCAGTTCCCCGGACAGGAGTTTATCCTACGAGCAGTACTTC.

The rearrangement joins TRBV28 to TRBJ1-5; a possible D gene is TRBD1 (5 bases). The CDR3 length is 14 residues. Trimming shortened V by 4 bases and J by 6 bases, and 13 bases separated the two germline ends. CDR1 and CDR2 (germline): MDHEN, SYDVKM. The CDR3 region has the DNA TGTGCCAGCAGTTCTTCAGGGATTCCTCAGCCCCAGCATTTT. Residues: CASSSSGIPQPQHF. The complete variable domain, with remaining parts taken from reference TRBV28 and TRBJ1-5, reads DVKVTQSSRYLVKRTGEKVFLECVQDMDHENMFWYRQDPGLGLRLIYFSYDVKMKEKGDIPEGYSVSREKKERFSLILESASTNQTSMYLCASSSSGIPQPQHFGDGTRLSIL.

This clone has just one count. The chain is built from TRBV7-8 and TRBJ1-1; possible D gene TRBD1, 5 bases. CDR1 and CDR2 from the germline V gene are SGHVS and FQNEAQ. V lost 2 bases and J 3 bases, leaving 13 bases between the germline ends. CDR3 length: 15 amino acids. The CDR3 loop reads CASSLWRSGDTEAFF. CDR3 coding DNA: TGTGCCAGCAGCTTATGGCGCTCGGGGGACACTGAAGCTTTCTTT.

This chain links TRBV5-4 with TRBJ1-2, with TRBD1 matching 11 bases. Per germline, CDR1 SGHNT and CDR2 YYREEE (reference sequence). The V and J ends lost 2 bases and 4 bases, in that order; junction bases with no gene match: 4. The CDR3 covers 15 residues. For the CDR3, the DNA is TGTGCCAGCAGCTTAGGACAGGGGGCGATCTATGGCTACACCTTC. The encoded protein is CASSLGQGAIYGYTF. Based on the CDR3 plus reference TRBV5-4 and TRBJ1-2, the full variable domain is ETGVTQSPTHLIKTRGQQVTLRCSSQSGHNTVSWYQQALGQGPQFIFQYYREEENGRGNFPPRFSGLQFPNYSSELNVNALELDDSALYLCASSLGQGAIYGYTFGSGTRLTVV.

The V call is TRBV11-3, the J call TRBJ1-6; D remains unclear. V lost 0 bases and J 8 bases, leaving 5 bases between the germline ends. This CDR3 spans 13 amino acids. Germline V gene sequence: CDR1 SGHNT, CDR2 YENEEA. Written as DNA, the CDR3 is TGTGCCAGCAGCTTAGACCGGGATTCACCCCTCCACTTT. Protein sequence: CASSLDRDSPLHF.

The V call is TRBV15, the J call TRBJ1-2, with 8 bases matching TRBD1. The germline gives CDR1 LNHNV, CDR2 YYDKDF (reference sequence). The J segment lost 0 bases and the V segment lost 2 bases, leaving 5 bases of the junction unmatched. The length of the CDR3 is 16 residues. CDR3 residues: CATSRHSTGANYGYTF. As DNA, the CDR3 is TGTGCCACCAGCAGACACTCGACAGGGGCTAACTATGGCTACACCTTC.

The chain has TRBV2 and TRBJ1-4; 11 bases align to TRBD1. Germline V gives CDR1 SNHLY, CDR2 FYNNEI. The CDR3 spans 13 residues. Trimming removed 6 bases from V and 14 bases from J; junction bases left unmatched: 8. Here the CDR3 reads CASSGDRGGRLFF. CDR3 DNA sequence: TGTGCCAGCAGCGGGGACAGGGGGGGACGGCTGTTTTTT.

The rearrangement joins TRBV10-3 to TRBJ2-5; the match to TRBD1 covers 9 bases. The germline gives CDR1 ENHRY, CDR2 SYGVKD. The ends lost 3 bases at V and 6 bases at J; junction bases unmatched: 11. This CDR3 contains 16 residues. For the CDR3, the DNA is TGTGCCATCAGTGACGTCCGGGGACAGGGTGAAAAGACCCAGTACTTC. Translation gives CAISDVRGQGEKTQYF.

This chain links TRBV18 with TRBJ1-3, with D perhaps matching TRBD1 (6 bases). V lost 6 bases and J lost 4, with 10 bases in between. CDR3 length: 13 residues. Germline V gene sequence: CDR1 KGHSH, CDR2 LQKENI. CDR3 in DNA: TGTGCCAGCTCGTCAGGGGTAGGAAACACCATATATTTT. It is translated as CASSSGVGNTIYF.

The V call is TRBV27, the J call TRBJ1-5, with D maybe TRBD1 (6 bases). This CDR3 region has 17 residues. Trimming removed 2 bases from V and 6 bases from J, with 20 bases in between. Germline CDR1 MNHEY, CDR2 SMNVEV (reference sequence). DNA for the CDR3: TGTGCCAGCAGTTTAAAAGGGGGTTTCACCTCCGGTCAGCCCCAGCATTTT. Translating gives CASSLKGGFTSGQPQHF.

The chain has TRBV5-1 and TRBJ1-1; D may be TRBD1 (6 bases). Trimming removed 4 bases from V and 11 bases from J, with 21 bases in between. The CDR3 length is 14 residues. CDR1 and CDR2 from the germline V gene are SGHRS and YFSETQ. The CDR3 nucleotides are TGCGCCAGCAGCATGGGGCCCCAGGGGAGGGAGGCTTTCTTT. Translating gives CASSMGPQGREAFF.

The rearrangement links TRBV28 to TRBJ1-1; 7 positions match TRBD1. CDR1 is MDHEN, CDR2 SYDVKM, per germline. The V gene end was trimmed by 5 bases and the J gene end by 1 base; junction bases not matched to a gene: 4. This CDR3 spans 14 amino acids. The DNA for the CDR3 is TGTGCCAGCAGTCCAGGGGGACCGAACACTGAAGCTTTCTTT. As protein: CASSPGGPNTEAFF.

The chain is built from TRBV24-1 and TRBJ1-2; the match to TRBD1 covers 8 bases. Germline loops: CDR1 KGHDR, CDR2 SFDVKD. This CDR3 has 11 residues. Trimming cost V 5 bases and J 10 bases; bases outside gene matches: 2. The CDR3 DNA reads as TGTGCCACCAGTGCGGACAGGGACTACACCTTC. It translates to CATSADRDYTF.

The rearrangement links TRBV15 to TRBJ1-2; the D is unclear. The CDR3 contains 15 residues. Germline loops: CDR1 LNHNV, CDR2 YYDKDF (reference sequence). The V end lost 0 bases, the J end lost 5 bases, and 13 bases lay between the germline ends. The CDR3: CATSRDRETGYGYTF. The CDR3 region has the DNA TGTGCCACCAGCAGAGATCGGGAGACGGGATATGGCTACACCTTC.

V is TRBV6-5 and J is TRBJ2-7; TRBD1 aligns across 8 bases. The germline V gene has CDR1 MNHEY and CDR2 SVGAGI. V was clipped by 5 bases and J by 6 bases; unmatched bases: 12. There are 15 residues in the CDR3. The CDR3 reads CASSPGTGPPSEQYF. The DNA of the CDR3 is TGTGCCAGCAGTCCGGGGACAGGACCCCCCAGCGAGCAGTACTTC.

This sequence joins TRBV10-2 and TRBJ1-6; D unclear. Per the germline V gene, CDR1 is WSHSY and CDR2 is SAAADI. The V gene lost 6 bases and the J gene lost 7 bases, with 10 bases spanning the gap. CDR3 length: 13 amino acids. The CDR3 reads CASRETANSPLHF. Here the CDR3 DNA reads TGCGCCAGCAGAGAAACAGCCAATTCACCCCTCCACTTT.

This clone showed up just once. The chain combines TRBV19 with TRBJ2-2, with a weak D call TRBD2 (6 bases). With 1 base removed from V and 4 bases from J, the gap between germline ends came to 10 bases. CDR1 LNHDA and CDR2 SQIVND come from the germline V gene (reference sequence). The CDR3 contains 15 residues. The CDR3 DNA reads as TGTGCCAGTAGTATAGCCGCGGGGACCACCGGGGAGCTGTTTTTT. Its translation: CASSIAAGTTGELFF. Variable domain in full (rest from reference TRBV19 and TRBJ2-2): DGGITQSPKYLFRKEGQNVTLSCEQNLNHDAMYWYRQDPGQGLRLIYYSQIVNDFQKGDIAEGYSVSREKKESFPLTVTSAQKNPTAFYLCASSIAAGTTGELFFGEGSRLTVL.

This clone showed up just a few times. This sequence joins TRBV2 and TRBJ2-5, with D perhaps TRBD2 (6 bases). Germline V gene data show CDR1 as SNHLY and CDR2 as FYNNEI. The V and J ends lost 6 bases and 3 bases respectively, with 11 bases between them. This CDR3 has 13 amino acids. The CDR3 is CASRGGMEETQYF. In DNA, the CDR3 is TGTGCCAGCAGAGGCGGGATGGAAGAGACCCAGTACTTC. Variable domain in full (rest from reference TRBV2 and TRBJ2-5): EPEVTQTPSHQVTQMGQEVILRCVPISNHLYFYWYRQILGQKVEFLVSFYNNEISEKSEIFDDQFSVERPDGSNFTLKIRSTKLEDSAMYFCASRGGMEETQYFGPGTRLLVL.

The chain carries TRBV7-9 and TRBJ1-4; D is unresolved. CDR3 length: 17 residues. With 4 bases removed from V and 0 bases from J, the gap between germline ends came to 15 bases. The germline gives CDR1 SEHNR, CDR2 FQNEAQ (reference sequence). For the CDR3, the DNA is TGTGCCAGCAGCTCCTATAAGGACGGGGCAACTAATGAAAAACTGTTTTTT. Amino acid sequence: CASSSYKDGATNEKLFF.

The chain has TRBV15 and TRBJ2-5, with 9 bases aligning to TRBD1. The V segment lost 3 bases and the J segment 2 bases; nucleotides outside the gene matches: 1. Per the germline V gene, CDR1 is LNHNV and CDR2 is YYDKDF (reference sequence). This CDR3 comprises 14 residues. CDR3 DNA: TGTGCCACCAGCAGTGGGACAGGGCAAGAGACCCAGTACTTC. Translated, it gives CATSSGTGQETQYF.

The chain is built from TRBV11-2 and TRBJ1-2, with TRBD1 as a possible D gene (5 bases). The CDR3 has 14 amino acids. V lost 3 bases and J 8 bases, leaving 16 bases between the germline ends. Germline assignment: CDR1 SGHAT and CDR2 FQNNGV. The CDR3 bases are TGTGCCAGCAGCTTCAACGACATAGGGGAAGGCTACACCTTC. Protein: CASSFNDIGEGYTF. The whole variable domain, filled in from reference TRBV11-2 and TRBJ1-2, reads EAGVAQSPRYKIIEKRQSVAFWCNPISGHATLYWYQQILGQGPKLLIQFQNNGVVDDSQLPKDRFSAERLKGVDSTLKIQPAKLEDSAVYLCASSFNDIGEGYTFGSGTRLTVV.

This sequence joins TRBV19 and TRBJ2-4, with a tentative D call TRBD1 (5 bases). The CDR3 consists of 16 residues. The germline V and J ends were trimmed by 4 bases and 2 bases, with 15 bases remaining between them. Germline values: CDR1 LNHDA, CDR2 SQIVND (reference sequence). In DNA form, the CDR3 reads TGTGCCAGTAGTACGGACACCGATGTCACCAAAAACATTCAGTACTTC. The encoded protein is CASSTDTDVTKNIQYF.

This clone turned up a few times. This rearrangement joins TRBV19 to TRBJ1-2, with D tentatively TRBD1 (5 bases). Germline-derived CDR1 and CDR2 are LNHDA and SQIVND (reference sequence). This CDR3 region has 13 residues. Trimming removed 9 bases from V and 2 bases from J, with 13 bases in between. Here the CDR3 reads CASETASNYGYTF. CDR3 nucleotide sequence: TGTGCCAGCGAGACAGCGTCCAACTATGGCTACACCTTC.

The CDR3 spells CASSSDRGEIRGYTF. CDR3 bases: TGTGCCAGCAGCTCAGACAGGGGCGAAATACGTGGCTACACCTTC. The chain employs TRBV7-2 and TRBJ1-2; 8 nucleotides align to TRBD1. CDR3 size: 15 residues. After removal of 4 bases from V and 7 bases from J, the junction contained 11 bases not matched to a gene. Looked up from germline, CDR1 is SGHTA and CDR2 is FQGNSA.

The chain is built from TRBV6-2 or TRBV6-3 and TRBJ2-7, with D maybe TRBD1 (6 bases). Germline V lookup: CDR1 MNHEY, CDR2 SVGEGT. This CDR3 comprises 14 residues. Trimming stripped 0 bases from V and 4 bases from J, with 10 bases between. The CDR3 loop is CASSYSGHPYEQYF. The DNA of the CDR3 is TGTGCCAGCAGTTACTCGGGACATCCGTACGAGCAGTACTTC.

CDR3 amino acids: CATSDPVAGGYNEQFF. The CDR3, as DNA: TGTGCCACCAGTGACCCCGTAGCGGGGGGTTACAATGAGCAGTTCTTC. This chain uses TRBV24-1 with TRBJ2-1; 10 nucleotides match TRBD2. Germline lookup yields CDR1 KGHDR and CDR2 SFDVKD. This CDR3 region has 16 residues. After removal of 4 bases from V and 4 bases from J, the junction contained 6 bases not matched to a gene.